This TCR beta chain was sequenced during a study of identifying expanded T cells in peripheral blood. Sequenced by immunoSEQ multiplex PCR; TCRdb stores in-frame clones only, minus some. The sample lists roughly 86,000 clones, 85% occurring once. Healthy donors had no documented immune events, such as infections, while sampled. CDR3 size: 15 residues. The V gene's germline CDR1 is MNHEY and CDR2 SMNVEV (reference sequence). V lost 2 bases, J lost 10 bases, and 15 bases lay in between. The source material was blood. V gene TRBV27 combines with J gene TRBJ1-6; TRBD1 might be the D (6 bases). The TCR originated in a person aged 18 to 75 in good health. The CDR3 bases are TGTGCCAGCAGTTTAGCAGGGGCGGCTGGGTCACCCCTCCACTTT. Its protein is CASSLAGAAGSPLHF.